The 19 T cell receptor beta chains listed next were all sequenced from one sample in a study of spatial heterogeneity in lung cancer. Indicated time point: blood at routine non-recurrence follow-up after resection. From tumor, nontumor lung or frozen PBMC, whole RNA was taken unsorted for sequencing. MiXCR, applied by TCRdb to the 5' RACE reads, yields one record per CDR3 protein. The sample records about 120,000 distinct CDR3 sequences, 12% being singletons. Sample: PBMCs, taken at follow-up. The receptors come from a male donor with early-stage non-small cell lung cancer.

This clonotype was seen a handful of times. The chain recombines TRBV28 with TRBJ2-2, with 11 bases identical to TRBD2. Germline values: CDR1 MDHEN, CDR2 SYDVKM. The CDR3 length is 17 residues. V dropped 2 bases and J dropped 3; count of bases not matched to a gene: 5. The CDR3 protein is CASSLRTSGPYTGELFF. CDR3 in DNA: TGTGCCAGCAGTTTAAGGACTAGCGGGCCCTACACCGGGGAGCTGTTTTTT.

This chain joins TRBV27 and TRBJ2-7; 13 positions agree with TRBD2. Trimming at V came to 5 bases and at J to 3 bases, leaving 4 bases not matched to a gene. Germline V gene sequence: CDR1 MNHEY, CDR2 SMNVEV (reference sequence). This CDR3 spans 15 amino acids. DNA of the CDR3: TGTGCCAGCAGTCCCCGGACTAGCGGGGGCTACGAGCAGTACTTC. This gives the protein CASSPRTSGGYEQYF.

The CDR3 nucleotides read TGTGCCAGTCGCATCGGGGCAGCTACCTACGAGCAGTACTTC. The encoded protein is CASRIGAATYEQYF. J is TRBJ2-7 and V is TRBV12-3 or TRBV12-4; D possibly uses TRBD1 or TRBD2 (5 bases each). V lost 9 bases and J lost 2, with 17 bases in between. There are 14 residues in the CDR3.

This clonotype was observed a handful of times. The chain is built from TRBV5-1 and TRBJ2-7; D is perhaps TRBD2 (6 bases). The germline CDR1 and CDR2 sequences are SGHRS and YFSETQ. The V end lost 0 bases, the J end lost 4 bases, and 17 bases lay between the germline ends. This CDR3 region has 16 residues. In nucleotides, the CDR3 is TGCGCCAGCAGCTTGGTTACGGGAGTTTCCACATACGAGCAGTACTTC. It codes for CASSLVTGVSTYEQYF.

This clonotype has at least ten counts. The V call is TRBV28, the J call TRBJ2-6; the D gene is possibly TRBD2 (5 bases). Germline V gene data show CDR1 as MDHEN and CDR2 as SYDVKM. The CDR3 is made up of 17 amino acids. Trimming stripped 7 bases from V and 1 base from J, with 17 bases between. This chain's CDR3 is CASKMNSGSSGANVLTF. CDR3 nucleotide sequence: TGTGCCAGCAAAATGAACAGCGGCTCTTCTGGGGCCAACGTCCTGACTTTC.

In DNA, the CDR3 is TGTGCCAGCAGCCAAGACCAAGGGGGCGAGCAGTACTTC. This gives the protein CASSQDQGGEQYF. V is TRBV4-2 and J is TRBJ2-7; possible D gene TRBD1, 6 bases. The CDR3 loop spans 13 amino acids. Germline V gene data show CDR1 as LGHNA and CDR2 as YNFKEQ. V lost 0 bases, J lost 6 bases, and 9 bases lay in between.

The genes are TRBV5-1 and TRBJ2-7; D is perhaps TRBD1 or TRBD2 (5 bases each). With 4 bases removed from V and 0 bases from J, the gap between germline ends came to 20 bases. The germline V gene has CDR1 SGHRS and CDR2 YFSETQ. The CDR3 extends over 17 amino acids. The DNA of the CDR3 is TGCGCCAGCAGCGTAACGACGGGACGGCAAAGCTCCTACGAGCAGTACTTC. Translation gives CASSVTTGRQSSYEQYF.

The rearrangement links TRBV6-5 to TRBJ1-1; D is ambiguous. Deletions cut 2 bases from V and 7 bases from J, with 8 bases between. The CDR3 totals 12 residues. Germline CDR1 MNHEY, CDR2 SVGAGI. The CDR3 DNA reads TGTGCCAGCAGTTACCTGGGATTTGAAGCTTTCTTT. Translating gives CASSYLGFEAFF.

This clonotype was seen repeatedly, ten times or more. The CDR3 DNA reads as TGTGCCTGGAGTGGACAGGGGAGGATCGGAACTAGCGGGGGATTCTCCTACAATGAGCAGTTCTTC. Translating gives CAWSGQGRIGTSGGFSYNEQFF. The genes are TRBV30 and TRBJ2-1, with 11 bases that match TRBD2. Looked up from germline, CDR1 is GTSNPN and CDR2 is SVGIG (reference sequence). Losses at the gene ends were 1 base for V and 0 bases for J; bases not matched to a gene: 20. The CDR3 length is 22 residues.

The chain uses TRBV4-1 and TRBJ1-3; no clear D. V shed 1 base and J shed 4 bases, with 8 bases lying between them. This CDR3 is built from 14 residues. CDR1 MGHRA and CDR2 YSYEKL come from the germline V gene. The CDR3 nucleotides read TGCGCCAGCAGCCAAGGGACTGGGGGAAACACCATATATTTT. This translates into CASSQGTGGNTIYF.

This clonotype was observed a handful of times. The chain recombines TRBV23-1 with TRBJ2-3, with TRBD1 identical over 10 bases. TRBV23-1 counts as an open reading frame of uncertain function. The V gene end was trimmed by 2 bases and the J gene end by 3 bases; junction bases not matched to a gene: 5. The CDR3 has 16 amino acids. In nucleotides, the CDR3 is TGCGCCAGCAGTCAACGGACAGGGGGAATGACAGATACGCAGTATTTT. It codes for CASSQRTGGMTDTQYF.

This clonotype was observed a handful of times. This chain connects TRBV19 to TRBJ1-4; 11 bases agree with TRBD1. Trimming removed 7 bases from V and 0 bases from J; junction bases left unmatched: 7. There are 17 residues in the CDR3. CDR1 and CDR2 (germline): LNHDA, SQIVND (reference sequence). The CDR3 bases are TGTGCCAGTACCTCGGACAGGGGGCTTGCAACTAATGAAAAACTGTTTTTT. Its protein product is CASTSDRGLATNEKLFF. Based on the CDR3 plus reference TRBV19 and TRBJ1-4, the full variable domain is DGGITQSPKYLFRKEGQNVTLSCEQNLNHDAMYWYRQDPGQGLRLIYYSQIVNDFQKGDIAEGYSVSREKKESFPLTVTSAQKNPTAFYLCASTSDRGLATNEKLFFGSGTQLSVL.

This sequence joins TRBV10-3 and TRBJ1-6; a weak D match, TRBD1 (5 bases). V shed 10 bases and J shed 9 bases, with 22 bases lying between them. CDR3 size: 15 residues. Germline CDR1 reads ENHRY; CDR2 reads SYGVKD. The DNA for the CDR3 is TGTGCCACCAGCGAACAGACGGGTCAGGGTTCACCCCTCCACTTT. Translation: CATSEQTGQGSPLHF.

The chain employs TRBV10-3 and TRBJ2-7, with D perhaps given as TRBD1 or TRBD2 (5 bases each). The CDR3 has 15 amino acids. CDR1 and CDR2 from the germline V gene are ENHRY and SYGVKD. Trimming cost V 2 bases and J 0 bases, with 11 bases left between them. Here the CDR3 DNA reads TGTGCCATCAGTGAGCGAGGGGAGTCCTCCTACGAGCAGTACTTC. Its translation: CAISERGESSYEQYF.

This chain joins TRBV5-4 and TRBJ1-1, with a weak D call TRBD1 (5 bases). CDR3 size: 16 residues. The germline V gene has CDR1 SGHNT and CDR2 YYREEE (reference sequence). The ends were cut back, 1 base at V and 0 bases at J, with 13 bases in the middle. CDR3 in amino acids: CASSLSGGRMNTEAFF. CDR3 coding DNA: TGTGCCAGCAGCTTGTCGGGGGGGAGGATGAACACTGAAGCTTTCTTT.

This chain links TRBV15 with TRBJ2-1; D remains unclear. This CDR3 contains 11 residues. Trimming removed 0 bases from V and 8 bases from J, with 2 bases in between. Per the germline V gene, CDR1 is LNHNV and CDR2 is YYDKDF (reference sequence). CDR3 residues: CATSRDYEQFF. The CDR3 DNA reads as TGTGCCACCAGCAGAGACTATGAGCAGTTCTTC. The variable domain in full, completed from reference TRBV15 and TRBJ2-1, reads DAMVIQNPRYQVTQFGKPVTLSCSQTLNHNVMYWYQQKSSQAPKLLFHYYDKDFNNEADTPDNFQSRRPNTSFCFLDIRSPGLGDTAMYLCATSRDYEQFFGPGTRLTVL.

This clonotype has ten or more counts. This chain uses TRBV29-1 with TRBJ2-4, with D maybe TRBD1 (5 bases). Germline V gene data show CDR1 as SQVTM and CDR2 as ANQGSEA. The CDR3 length is 13 residues. The V and J ends lost 4 bases and 2 bases respectively, with 9 bases between them. The CDR3 DNA reads TGCAGCGTTGTGGACACCACCAAAAACATTCAGTACTTC. Protein sequence: CSVVDTTKNIQYF.

This clonotype has only a few counts. The chain links TRBV28 to TRBJ1-5; D is uncertain. CDR1 MDHEN and CDR2 SYDVKM come from the germline V gene. V dropped 7 bases and J dropped 1 base, with 5 bases sitting between them. CDR3 size: 12 residues. CDR3 bases: TGTGCCAGCATAGGGAGCAATCAGCCCCAGCATTTT. Amino acid sequence: CASIGSNQPQHF.

This clonotype has ten or more counts. The chain has TRBV19 and TRBJ1-2; 7 bases line up with TRBD1. Per germline, CDR1 LNHDA and CDR2 SQIVND (reference sequence). The CDR3 is 16 amino acids. V shed 4 bases and J 4 bases; nucleotides not matched to a gene: 12. The CDR3 sequence: CASSRPGTDNFYGYTF. CDR3 nucleotide sequence: TGTGCCAGTAGTAGGCCCGGGACAGATAACTTCTATGGCTACACCTTC.